This T cell receptor (beta chain) was observed in a study of tumor-infiltrating lymphocytes in localized non-small cell lung cancer. The CDR3 totals 16 residues. V trimming: 5 bases; J trimming: 2 bases; junction bases outside the gene matches: 8. Looked up from germline, CDR1 is SGHTA and CDR2 is FQGNSA. The method was immunoSEQ multiplex PCR; TCRdb's version includes in-frame clones alone and lacks a portion of them. The sample consists of approximately 6,600 clones, roughly 81% of them appearing once. To note about this clone: Its antigen is not known.

Study outcomes and limitations: Tumors had more T cell infiltration than uninvolved lung, per TCRbeta sequencing and CD3 counts.

V and J are TRBV7-2 and TRBJ2-1; TRBD2 matches at 8 bases. This TCR came from a human donor with non-small cell lung cancer. Sample: lung tumor tissue. CDR3 loop: CASSREAGATYNEQFF. The CDR3 bases are TGTGCCAGCAGCCGAGAAGCGGGGGCCACCTACAATGAGCAGTTCTTC.